The text below deals with one T cell receptor (beta chain). The target of this receptor is not known. The sample holds no much larger clone one base away, and base qualities are not on file. Ficoll-Paque density gradient centrifugation was used to isolate PBMCs. CDR1 and CDR2 are drawn from the germline V gene: SGHTA, FQGNSA. The CDR3 contains 15 residues, cysteine and phenylalanine counted. Only the CDR3 DNA stays, 45 bases, in frame from base 1. V is cut back by 4 bases and J by 4 bases, with 5 bases in the junction unmatched. This specimen comes from a study of T-cell memory formation after mild COVID-19 (dated by TCRdb to about 2021). As for the study more broadly: Most TCR sequence clusters were specific to one of the two donors. In two donors, T-cell clones that expanded and contracted after mild COVID-19 were tracked by sequencing TCRalpha and TCRbeta repertoires over time. The cohort comprised two young, previously healthy adult volunteers, one female and one male. Findings and caveats that apply to the study as a whole: From day 15 to 85, contracting clones showed balanced CD4/CD8 phenotypes, whereas a second wave of clones that expanded from day 15 to 37 leaned towards CD4+. Contracting CD4+ clones appeared mostly in the CM and EM memory subsets, whereas CD8+ clones were enriched in EMRA. Only two mild cases were covered in the study, and larger cohorts including severe cases with pre-infection samples were considered necessary. SARS-CoV-2 specificity was not confirmed for the second-wave clones peaking on day 37. The detection of some responding clones in pre-infection memory suggests that pre-existing cross-reactive memory T cells joined the SARS-CoV-2 response.

TCRdb shows the sequencer as Illumina NovaSeq 6000. TCRalpha and TCRbeta cDNA libraries were constructed by 5'RACE with constant-segment primers, with sample barcodes and unique molecular identifiers being introduced. Trizol reagent was used to extract RNA from every sample. Amplification of the libraries took two PCR steps, and the second step added a second sample barcode plus Illumina TruSeq adapters. Sequencing of the libraries was done on an Illumina NovaSeq, producing 2 x 150 bp paired-end reads. The original methods were these. The reads were demultiplexed and collapsed into UMI-guided consensus sequences using migec v1.2.7. Using mixcr v2.1.11, UMI consensuses were aligned to TRA and TRB V and J templates and then assembled into clonotypes. A clonotype was counted as expanded or contracted only if both edgeR and NoisET called the change significant, with noise models trained on biological replicates. edgeR calls used a false discovery rate-adjusted p below 0.01 and a log2 fold-change threshold of 1. As an exploratory analysis of dynamics, PCA with hierarchical clustering was applied to max-normalized trajectories of the 1000 most abundant clonotypes. Separately sequenced CD4+ and CD8+ repertoires were used to assign a CD4 or CD8 phenotype to each responding clone. TCRdb reworked the public reads: Q25 trimming with fastp, MiXCR clone assembly, productive beta chains retained. Rows with one shared CDR3 protein collapse into an entry with the most common genes and DNA. V and J calls and clone size were set by TCRdb, not the authors. Within this sample are about 100,000 distinct CDR3 sequences, with over 8.5% of them counted one time only. The top ten constitute about 40% of the sample.

The receptor comes from a man younger than 35 who had mild COVID-19 (a few samples of this study predate the infection). The sample titles of this study are shuffled in the database, so cell type and time point are left out; the donor was told from shared clones. In this chain, TRBV7-2 is recombined with TRBJ2-1, and TRBD2 aligns with 9 junction nucleotides. The sample taken for sequencing was PBMCs or a T cell subset sorted from them (not recorded which). The CDR3 reads as follows: CASSSSGEPYNEQFF. The bases are TGTGCCAGCAGCTCTAGCGGGGAGCCATACAATGAGCAGTTCTTC. Full variable domain (CDR3 extended with the reference TRBV7-2 and TRBJ2-1 proteins): GAGVSQSPSNKVTEKGKDVELRCDPISGHTALYWYRQSLGQGLEFLIYFQGNSAPDKSGLPSDRFSAERTGGSVSTLTIQRTQQEDSAVYLCASSSSGEPYNEQFFGPGTRLTVL.